A selection of T cell receptor beta chains follows, all from one sample in a study of blood T cell repertoires in COVID-19. Here immunoSEQ multiplex PCR was the method, and the copy in TCRdb shows in-frame clones only, minus some. The sample consists of 250,000 or so clones, 70% to 90% of them appearing once. Sequencing input: peripheral blood. The source of these receptors is a young woman with acute or convalescent COVID-19. CDR3s include the opening cysteine and the closing phenylalanine or tryptophan.

j_call v_call cdr3_aa
TRBJ1-2 TRBV2 CASSDRGAYGYTF
TRBJ2-3 TRBV9 CASSPSGRARTDTQYF
TRBJ1-2 TRBV30 CAWSYPGQVYGYTF
TRBJ1-2 TRBV25-1 CASSGGKGVPNYGYTF
TRBJ2-5 TRBV15 CATSLLAARETQYF
TRBJ2-2 TRBV19 CASSPTGLALTGELFF
TRBJ2-1 TRBV20-1 CSASGPAGTPIGQFF
TRBJ2-2 TRBV6-5 CAPGTGNSGELFF
TRBJ1-2 TRBV3-1/TRBV3-2 CASKPYREANYGYTF
TRBJ2-1 TRBV3-1/TRBV3-2 CASSQDPSLEGNEQFF
TRBJ2-7 TRBV6-5 CASKQGIYEQYF
TRBJ2-7 TRBV5-5 CASSSQATSGSYEQYF
TRBJ1-6 TRBV9 CASSQGPNRGESPLHF
TRBJ1-4 TRBV5-1 CASSFGGATNEKLFF
TRBJ1-4 TRBV2 CASSQGAIANEKLFF
TRBJ2-7 TRBV27 CASSVSGRASEQYF
TRBJ2-7 TRBV19 CASSPGLAEYEQYF
TRBJ2-2 TRBV5-1 CASSLSLGANTGELFF
TRBJ2-3 TRBV27 CASRSWVRTPQQDTQYF
TRBJ2-7 TRBV5-6 CASSLELGNKGQANNEQYF
TRBJ2-1 TRBV25-1 CASSDGEGDWNEQFF
TRBJ1-4 TRBV19 CASSAGQGYEKLFF
TRBJ2-7 TRBV9 CASIIRDESGGRECPYEQYF